This is a list of T cell receptor beta chains from one sample in a study of CD8 T cells in ankylosing spondylitis. TCRdb independently ran MiXCR on the 5' RACE reads; one entry per CDR3 protein. The data contain around 120,000 distinct CDR3 sequences, over 7% of them singletons. Sequencing was carried out using blood, either unsorted or a sorted T cell fraction (not recorded which). These receptors all come from a male donor with ankylosing spondylitis or in good health (not recorded which). Each CDR3 is given with its conserved first and last residue. A D gene is named only where the DNA matches it firmly. Only part of the rows carry a size: once, few, many, or a class if the clone is expanded.

D gene,clone size,J gene,V gene,CDR3 DNA,CDR3 protein
TRBD2,many,TRBJ2-3,TRBV20-1,TGCAGTGCTAGCCGCGGACTAGCGGGAGTTACGACAGATACGCAGTATTTT,CSASRGLAGVTTDTQYF
TRBD1,many,TRBJ2-7,TRBV15,TGTGCCACCAGCAGAGCGGCAGGGGGTTACGAGCAGTACTTC,CATSRAAGGYEQYF
.,many,TRBJ2-7,TRBV13,TGTGCCAGCAGCTTAGTCGGTCCAGGGTCCGAGCAGTACTTC,CASSLVGPGSEQYF
.,many,TRBJ1-2,TRBV6-6,TGTGCCACCTACCCGGACCGATATGGCTACACCTTC,CATYPDRYGYTF
.,many,TRBJ2-7,TRBV7-2,TGTGCCAGCAGCCCACTTGGACCTTTCAACACCTACGAGCAGTACTTC,CASSPLGPFNTYEQYF
.,many,TRBJ2-1,TRBV20-1,TGCAGTGCTAGTAGTCAAGACAATGAGCAGTTCTTC,CSASSQDNEQFF
TRBD2,few,TRBJ2-7,TRBV6-1,TGTGCCAGCAGCGCGTTTAGCGGGAGCGCCTACGAGCAGTACTTC,CASSAFSGSAYEQYF
TRBD1,many,TRBJ1-4,TRBV20-1,TGCAGTGCTAGAGGGGGACAGGCAACTAATGAAAAACTGTTTTTT,CSARGGQATNEKLFF
TRBD1,few,TRBJ2-1,TRBV20-1,TGCAGTGCTAGAGCTCTCCGACAGGGTTTCAATGAGCAGTTCTTC,CSARALRQGFNEQFF
.,many,TRBJ1-3,TRBV5-1,TGCGCCAGCAGCTACGAGGGAAACACCATATATTTT,CASSYEGNTIYF
TRBD2,many,TRBJ2-2,TRBV27,TGTGCCAGCAGGTTTACTAGCGGGAGATTCGGGGAGCTGTTTTTT,CASRFTSGRFGELFF
TRBD2,many,TRBJ2-1,TRBV12-3/TRBV12-4,TGTGCCAGCAGGGAACTAGCGGGAGTTAATGAGCAGTTCTTC,CASRELAGVNEQFF
.,.,TRBJ2-7,TRBV7-2,TGTGCCAGCAGCTTAGGGAGGGACGGACCCTACGAGCAGTACTTC,CASSLGRDGPYEQYF
.,many,TRBJ2-3,TRBV6-2/TRBV6-3,TGTGCCAGCAGTTACTCTCGAAGCTCAAAAATTTCGGATACGCAGTATTTT,CASSYSRSSKISDTQYF
.,many,TRBJ1-2,TRBV4-3,TGCGCCAGCAGCCAAGATCGATCGGGGAATGGCTACACCTTC,CASSQDRSGNGYTF
TRBD2,many,TRBJ2-7,TRBV11-2,TGTGCCAGCAGCTTAATGTCCGGGACTAGCGGGAGTTTCTCCTACGAGCAGTACTTC,CASSLMSGTSGSFSYEQYF
TRBD2,many,TRBJ2-3,TRBV10-3,TGTGCCATCAGTGAGTCTGCGGGAGAGAGGGATACGCAGTATTTT,CAISESAGERDTQYF
TRBD2,few,TRBJ2-1,TRBV20-1,TGCAGTGCTAGAGATCCATCCGCGGGAGGGCTAACCGAGCAGTTCTTC,CSARDPSAGGLTEQFF
TRBD1,many,TRBJ2-7,TRBV10-3,TGTGCCATCAGCCGGGACAGCTACGAGCAGTACTTC,CAISRDSYEQYF
.,many,TRBJ2-3,TRBV29-1,TGCAGCGTTGAGGGGTGGAGTGGTACAGATACGCAGTATTTT,CSVEGWSGTDTQYF
.,many,TRBJ2-5,TRBV7-2,TGTGCCAGCAGCTTCAAGGGCAGGGGTCTAACAGAGACCCAGTACTTC,CASSFKGRGLTETQYF
.,many,TRBJ2-2,TRBV5-1,TGCGCCAGCAGCTTGGCCGCGGAGGGTCCGACTGGGGAGCTGTTTTTT,CASSLAAEGPTGELFF
TRBD2,many,TRBJ2-7,TRBV12-3/TRBV12-4,TGTGCCAGCAGTGCCGGGGGACTAGCGGGAAGGGGATACGAGCAGTACTTC,CASSAGGLAGRGYEQYF
.,many,TRBJ2-6,TRBV29-1,TGCAGCGCTCTTGCCGCCGACTCTGGGGCCAACGTCCTGACTTTC,CSALAADSGANVLTF
TRBD1,many,TRBJ2-3,TRBV28,TGTGCCAGCAGTTTATCGGGGACAGGAGGCACAGATACGCAGTATTTT,CASSLSGTGGTDTQYF
TRBD2,.,TRBJ2-3,TRBV5-1,TGCGCCAGCAGCTTGGAGGGTAGCGGGAGTTCTCCAGCAGATACGCAGTATTTT,CASSLEGSGSSPADTQYF
.,many,TRBJ1-1,TRBV29-1,TGCAGCGGCGGCGGGGGCTGGGACACTGAAGCTTTCTTT,CSGGGGWDTEAFF
TRBD1,many,TRBJ2-7,TRBV29-1,TGCAGCGTTGAAGATTCGGGACAGGGGGCCTACGAGCAGTACTTC,CSVEDSGQGAYEQYF
.,many,TRBJ2-1,TRBV4-3,TGCGCCAGCAGCCAAGCGAAGAATGAGCAGTTCTTC,CASSQAKNEQFF
TRBD1,many,TRBJ1-1,TRBV5-6,TGTGCCAGCAGCTCTGCCGGGACAGGTATTAGGGCTGAAGCTTTCTTT,CASSSAGTGIRAEAFF
TRBD2,many,TRBJ2-1,TRBV7-2,TGTGCCAGCAGCCGGGTTAGCGGGAGCCCCTACAATGAGCAGTTCTTC,CASSRVSGSPYNEQFF
.,many,TRBJ2-1,TRBV28,TGTGCCAGCAGCCCCGGGACTTCCTACAATGAGCAGTTCTTC,CASSPGTSYNEQFF
.,many,TRBJ2-2,TRBV15,TGTGCCACGGTTAAATTACAGGGCACCGGGGAGCTGTTTTTT,CATVKLQGTGELFF
.,many,TRBJ1-2,TRBV20-1,TGCAGTGCTAGAGATTACAGGGCTAACTATGGCTACACCTTC,CSARDYRANYGYTF
.,few,TRBJ1-1,TRBV30,TGTGCCTGGGTAGAACTTGGGGCATCGAACACTGAAGCTTTCTTT,CAWVELGASNTEAFF
TRBD2,many,TRBJ2-5,TRBV7-2,TGTGCCAGCAGCTTAGGCTCCGGGACTAGTGGCCAAGAGACCCAGTACTTC,CASSLGSGTSGQETQYF
TRBD1,many,TRBJ2-3,TRBV20-1,TGCAGTGCGCCCGACTCGGGACAGGGGAGCGGTACGCAGTATTTT,CSAPDSGQGSGTQYF
.,many,TRBJ2-7,TRBV5-1,TGCGCCAGCACCCCCGGGAGCTCCTACGAGCAGTACTTC,CASTPGSSYEQYF
TRBD2,few,TRBJ2-7,TRBV28,TGTGCCAGCAGTTCACCCAGCCATGGTAGCGGGAGTCTATACGAGCAGTACTTC,CASSSPSHGSGSLYEQYF
.,many,TRBJ2-3,TRBV20-1,TGCAGTGCTAGAGCACAAGTTTTTCCCACAGATACGCAGTATTTT,CSARAQVFPTDTQYF
TRBD2,many,TRBJ2-1,TRBV7-3,TGTGCCAGCAGCCCACTGACTAGCGGGAGCAATGAGCAGTTCTTC,CASSPLTSGSNEQFF
.,many,TRBJ2-1,TRBV7-2,TGTGCCAGCAGCTTAGCACTAGCCGTAGCTGGGCAGTTCTTC,CASSLALAVAGQFF
.,many,TRBJ1-2,TRBV7-2,TGTGCCAGCAGCCACAAGCCCCTGGACAGCTATGGCTACACCTTC,CASSHKPLDSYGYTF